This TCR beta chain was observed in a study of Graves' ophthalmopathy and Graves' hyperthyroidism. Amplification from RNA transcripts yielded the TCR beta CDR3 regions. Scientists carried out first-round RT-PCR using HTBI primers and then a second-round multiplex PCR. MiXCR, applied by TCRdb to the multiplex PCR reads, yields one record per CDR3 protein. Of over a million distinct CDR3 sequences detected, about 38% appear once; the ten largest clones hold more than 9.5%. Germline CDR1 reads MGHDK; CDR2 reads SYGVNS. V lost 10 bases and J lost 8, with 32 bases in between. The CDR3 is 17 residues long. The sequenced material came from peripheral blood or thyroid tissue (not recorded which). The V and J genes are TRBV25-1 and TRBJ1-2, with D maybe TRBD1 (5 bases). This receptor was identified in an adult man with Graves' hyperthyroidism. CDR3: CATNQAPISGPDRGYTF. The DNA of the CDR3 is TGTGCCACCAACCAGGCTCCTATTTCGGGGCCTGATCGGGGCTACACCTTC.